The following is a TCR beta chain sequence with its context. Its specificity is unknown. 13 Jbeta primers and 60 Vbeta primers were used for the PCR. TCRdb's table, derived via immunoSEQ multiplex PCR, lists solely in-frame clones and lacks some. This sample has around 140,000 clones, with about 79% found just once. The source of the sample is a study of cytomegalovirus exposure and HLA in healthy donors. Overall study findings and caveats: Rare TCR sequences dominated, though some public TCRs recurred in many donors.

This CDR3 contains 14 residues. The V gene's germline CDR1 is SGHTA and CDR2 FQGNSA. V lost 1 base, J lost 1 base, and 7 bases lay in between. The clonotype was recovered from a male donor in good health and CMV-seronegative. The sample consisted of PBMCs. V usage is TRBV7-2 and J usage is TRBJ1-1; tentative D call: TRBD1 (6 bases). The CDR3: CASSLGTANTEAFF. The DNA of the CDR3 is TGTGCCAGCAGCTTAGGGACAGCGAACACTGAAGCTTTCTTT.